This passage covers 5 T cell receptor beta chains from one sample sequenced in a study of cytomegalovirus exposure and HLA in healthy donors. The primer mix had 60 Vbeta and 13 Jbeta primers. Data came from immunoSEQ multiplex PCR; TCRdb stores just in-frame clones and leaves some out. The data show about 190,000 clones, under 80% seen once. The material sequenced was PBMCs. These receptors were obtained from a man aged 25 to 40 in good health and CMV-seropositive.

This chain links TRBV2 with TRBJ1-5, with D possibly matching TRBD1 (6 bases). Germline loops: CDR1 SNHLY, CDR2 FYNNEI. This CDR3 has 14 residues. V was clipped by 6 bases and J by 0 bases, with 9 bases between them. DNA of the CDR3: TGTGCCAGCAGGAGGACAGCTAGCAATCAGCCCCAGCATTTT. Encoded protein: CASRRTASNQPQHF.

The V call is TRBV6-1, the J call TRBJ2-3; perhaps TRBD2 as D (7 bases). Germline V lookup: CDR1 MNHNS, CDR2 SASEGT. V dropped 3 bases and J dropped 0 bases, with 10 bases sitting between them. There are 15 residues in the CDR3. The CDR3 sequence: CASSDRGASTDTQYF. The CDR3 DNA sequence: TGTGCCAGCAGTGACCGGGGGGCTAGCACAGATACGCAGTATTTT.

The chain carries TRBV7-8 and TRBJ2-6, with D hard to call. This CDR3 has 15 residues. Between the trimmed V and J ends, which lost 5 bases and 2 bases, there was a span of 10 bases. Germline V gene sequence: CDR1 SGHVS, CDR2 FQNEAQ. The DNA for the CDR3 is TGTGCCAGCAGCCTTCGAGAGACTGGGGCCAACGTCCTGACTTTC. Its protein is CASSLRETGANVLTF.

The rearrangement links TRBV29-1 to TRBJ2-7; D may be TRBD1 (6 bases). The CDR3 extends over 14 amino acids. Per germline, CDR1 SQVTM and CDR2 ANQGSEA. With 7 bases removed from V and 7 bases from J, the gap between germline ends came to 23 bases. CDR3 nucleotides: TGCAGCGCTTGTTATGAGAACAGGGCGAGGGAGCAGTACTTC. It translates to CSACYENRAREQYF.

The V and J genes are TRBV4-1 and TRBJ2-3; 7 nucleotides line up with TRBD2. Germline trimming cut 0 bases from V and 4 bases from J; bases unmatched to any gene: 10. This CDR3 has 17 amino acids. Per germline, CDR1 MGHRA and CDR2 YSYEKL. The CDR3 sequence: CASSQETVGGSADTQYF. In nucleotides, the CDR3 is TGCGCCAGCAGCCAAGAAACTGTCGGCGGGAGTGCAGATACGCAGTATTTT.